This TCR beta chain derives from a study of shared clonotypes between healthy human individuals. Study-wide results and caveats: The sole specimen, blood, was sampled, and tissue repertoires likely differ.

In the naive CD8 group, cells lacked CD45RO and were positively selected for CCR7, so terminally differentiated effector memory CD45RA+ cells were left out. As for this clone: Antigen specificity is unknown.

Looked up from germline, CDR1 is SEHNR and CDR2 is FQNEAQ (reference sequence). The CDR3 is 13 amino acids. Trimming removed 3 bases at V and 10 bases at J, with 13 bases between. Sequencing used immunoSEQ multiplex PCR; TCRdb keeps in-frame clones, though not all of them. Of 550,000 to 750,000 clones listed, nearly 97% are singletons. Input material: naive CD8+ T cells sorted from blood. This chain connects TRBV7-9 to TRBJ2-1, with D perhaps matching TRBD1 (5 bases). The source of this sequence is a woman in her 30s in good health. The CDR3 spells CASSFSNNREQFF. DNA of the CDR3: TGTGCCAGCAGCTTTAGCAATAACAGGGAGCAGTTCTTC.